This T cell receptor (beta chain) was obtained from a study of read filtering for tumor transcriptome and immune sequencing. This clonotype was counted at least ten times. Trimming removed 6 bases from V and 7 bases from J, with 19 bases in between. Germline CDR1 DFQATT, CDR2 SNEGSKA (reference sequence). This CDR3 has 14 residues. From around 440 ng of RNA, a library with molecular barcoded alpha/delta and beta/gamma adaptors was made. MiXCR was run by TCRdb on the reads, yielding one entry per CDR3 protein. This sample yields more than 45,000 distinct CDR3 sequences, of which about 12% are seen a single time; about a sixth belongs to the top ten.

The genes are TRBV20-1 and TRBJ1-5; tentative D call: TRBD1 (5 bases). The material sequenced was a population of CD138-negative cells sorted from bone marrow. The TCR comes from a donor at least 40 years old with multiple myeloma. This CDR3 reads CSALEGTVVQPQHF. CDR3 nucleotides: TGCAGTGCCCTGGAGGGGACCGTCGTCCAGCCCCAGCATTTT.